This T cell receptor (beta chain) was observed in a study of blood T cell repertoires in COVID-19. Study background: Samples representing acute and convalescent COVID-19 were sourced from the United States, Italy and Spain. The analysed material was cDNA or gDNA that came from T cells, B-cell-depleted T cells, or PBMCs.

Original methodology: Scientists estimated how many nucleated cells there were by amplifying reference gene primers. This table comes from immunoSEQ multiplex PCR, and its TCRdb copy is limited to in-frame clones, with some not included. V and J calls and clone size are copied from that table; D and trimming were computed from the DNA. This sample has more than 35,000 clones, with 90% to 95% found just once. V lost 4 bases and J lost 4, with 7 bases in between. This CDR3 is built from 12 residues. Germline CDR1 is SNHLY and CDR2 is FYNNEI. Specimen: peripheral blood. The V call is TRBV2, the J call TRBJ1-2, with D possibly matching TRBD1 (5 bases). The receptor comes from a woman aged 25-40 years in a cohort sampled during active COVID-19. CDR3 amino acids: CASSVRGYGYTF. In DNA form, the CDR3 reads TGTGCCAGCAGTGTTAGGGGCTATGGCTACACCTTC.